This is a list of T cell receptor beta chains from one sample in a study of blood T cell dynamics during melanoma immunotherapy. Measured with immunoSEQ multiplex PCR; TCRdb has only the in-frame clones, and not every one. Of some 16,000 clones in the sample, 94% were seen once. Sequenced here: effector memory CD8+ T cells from blood, sampled from a patient treated with checkpoint blockade. These receptors all stem from a human donor with melanoma. Each CDR3 is given with its conserved first and last residue. Fields, in order: D gene, J gene, V gene, clone size, CDR3 DNA, CDR3 protein. A D gene is named only where the DNA matches it firmly. Clone size is shown for a subset of rows, as once, few, many or a class of expanded clone.

d_call: TRBD2
j_call: TRBJ2-3
v_call: TRBV27
clone_size: once
cdr3_nt: TGTGCCAGCAGTACAGTGCGGGAGGGCCAGACAGATACGCAGTATTTT
cdr3_aa: CASSTVREGQTDTQYF

d_call: .
j_call: TRBJ1-4
v_call: TRBV30
clone_size: .
cdr3_nt: TGTGCCTGGATACAGGTGACAGATGAAAAACTGTTTTTT
cdr3_aa: CAWIQVTDEKLFF

d_call: .
j_call: TRBJ1-1
v_call: TRBV29-1
clone_size: .
cdr3_nt: TGCAGCGGTCAGCGTATGAACACTGAAGCTTTCTTT
cdr3_aa: CSGQRMNTEAFF

d_call: .
j_call: TRBJ2-1
v_call: TRBV27
clone_size: few
cdr3_nt: TGTGCCAGCAGTTTCCCAGGGGGGATCAATGAGCAGTTCTTC
cdr3_aa: CASSFPGGINEQFF

d_call: .
j_call: TRBJ2-7
v_call: TRBV16
clone_size: .
cdr3_nt: TGTGCCAGCAGCCGGAGTTACACTTACGAGCAGTACTTC
cdr3_aa: CASSRSYTYEQYF

d_call: TRBD2
j_call: TRBJ2-7
v_call: TRBV6-1
clone_size: .
cdr3_nt: TGTGCCAGCAGGACTAGCGGAGCCTACGAGCAGTACTTC
cdr3_aa: CASRTSGAYEQYF

d_call: .
j_call: TRBJ2-4
v_call: TRBV19
clone_size: .
cdr3_nt: TGTGCCAGTAGTTCTCGAACTAGTAACTTC
cdr3_aa: CASSSRTSNF

d_call: .
j_call: TRBJ2-2
v_call: TRBV21-1
clone_size: .
cdr3_nt: TGTGCCAGCAGCAAAGGGGGGGGATCGAACACCGGGGAGCTGTTTTTT
cdr3_aa: CASSKGGGSNTGELFF

d_call: TRBD2
j_call: TRBJ2-1
v_call: TRBV5-4
clone_size: .
cdr3_nt: TGTGCCAGCAGCTCCGGGACTAGCGGGAGAGATGAGCAGTTCTTC
cdr3_aa: CASSSGTSGRDEQFF

d_call: .
j_call: TRBJ2-3
v_call: TRBV4-1
clone_size: few
cdr3_nt: TGCGCCAGCAGCCAACCCTACGGTGCAGATACGCAGTATTTT
cdr3_aa: CASSQPYGADTQYF

d_call: .
j_call: TRBJ2-2
v_call: TRBV5-1
clone_size: .
cdr3_nt: TGCGCCAGCAGCGCCGAAAACACCGGGGAGCTGTTTTTT
cdr3_aa: CASSAENTGELFF

d_call: TRBD1
j_call: TRBJ2-7
v_call: TRBV11-2
clone_size: .
cdr3_nt: TGTGCCAGCAGCTTAGGGGCAACAGGGGGCTACGAGCAGTACTTC
cdr3_aa: CASSLGATGGYEQYF

d_call: .
j_call: TRBJ2-7
v_call: TRBV11-3
clone_size: .
cdr3_nt: TGTGCCAGCAGTTCTCAGGGTAGCGACGAGCAGTACTTC
cdr3_aa: CASSSQGSDEQYF

d_call: TRBD1
j_call: TRBJ2-7
v_call: TRBV9
clone_size: .
cdr3_nt: TGTGCCAGCAGCGTAGGGGACAGCTACGAGCAGTACTTC
cdr3_aa: CASSVGDSYEQYF

d_call: .
j_call: TRBJ2-5
v_call: TRBV11-2
clone_size: .
cdr3_nt: TGTGCCAGCAGCCTTGGAGGATCGGGAAAGTACTTC
cdr3_aa: CASSLGGSGKYF

d_call: TRBD2
j_call: TRBJ2-7
v_call: TRBV11-2
clone_size: .
cdr3_nt: TGTGCCAGCAGCGAGGGACTAGCGGGAGATTCCTACGAGCAGTACTTC
cdr3_aa: CASSEGLAGDSYEQYF

d_call: .
j_call: TRBJ1-1
v_call: TRBV5-6
clone_size: .
cdr3_nt: TGTGCCAGCAGCTTGGCCGGGAACACTGAAGCTTTCTTT
cdr3_aa: CASSLAGNTEAFF

d_call: .
j_call: TRBJ2-1
v_call: TRBV9
clone_size: .
cdr3_nt: TGTGCCAGCAGCGTATACCCCAATGAGCAGTTCTTC
cdr3_aa: CASSVYPNEQFF

d_call: TRBD1
j_call: TRBJ1-5
v_call: TRBV19
clone_size: .
cdr3_nt: TGTGCCAGTAGTATGGGGACAGGGGGCGATCAGCCCCAGCATTTT
cdr3_aa: CASSMGTGGDQPQHF

d_call: .
j_call: TRBJ2-7
v_call: TRBV27
clone_size: few
cdr3_nt: TGTGCCAGTAGGAGTAGGGACGGATCCTACGAGCAGTACTTC
cdr3_aa: CASRSRDGSYEQYF

d_call: TRBD2
j_call: TRBJ2-7
v_call: TRBV5-4
clone_size: .
cdr3_nt: TGTGCCAGCAGCTTGTCTGGACTAGCCCTTCCTCTCGAGCAGTACTTC
cdr3_aa: CASSLSGLALPLEQYF

d_call: .
j_call: TRBJ2-2
v_call: TRBV28
clone_size: .
cdr3_nt: TGTGCCAGCAGTCAGACGGTTAACACCGGGGAGCTGTTTTTT
cdr3_aa: CASSQTVNTGELFF

d_call: TRBD1
j_call: TRBJ1-1
v_call: TRBV2
clone_size: .
cdr3_nt: TGTGCCAGCAGTGAAGCTCAGGGGGCTAGCACTGAAGCTTTCTTT
cdr3_aa: CASSEAQGASTEAFF

d_call: .
j_call: TRBJ2-1
v_call: TRBV5-1
clone_size: .
cdr3_nt: TGCGCCAGCAGCCCGCGCGGGGGCTGGGATGAGCAGTTCTTC
cdr3_aa: CASSPRGGWDEQFF

d_call: TRBD1
j_call: TRBJ2-2
v_call: TRBV11-2
clone_size: .
cdr3_nt: TGTGCCAGCAGCAATCCAGGGGGACGCTCTCCCGGGGAGCTGTTTTTT
cdr3_aa: CASSNPGGRSPGELFF

d_call: .
j_call: TRBJ2-7
v_call: TRBV5-4
clone_size: once
cdr3_nt: TGTGCCAGCAGCTTAGACCTGGTTAACGAGCAGTACTTC
cdr3_aa: CASSLDLVNEQYF

d_call: .
j_call: TRBJ2-7
v_call: TRBV5-5
clone_size: .
cdr3_nt: TGTGCCAGCAGCTTCGACTCTTGGTACTTC
cdr3_aa: CASSFDSWYF

d_call: .
j_call: TRBJ1-3
v_call: TRBV29-1
clone_size: .
cdr3_nt: TGCAGCGTTTTAAGGGAGAGCGGACGTAATGGAAACACCATATATTTT
cdr3_aa: CSVLRESGRNGNTIYF

d_call: TRBD2
j_call: TRBJ2-1
v_call: TRBV9
clone_size: .
cdr3_nt: TGTGCCAGCAGCACTAGCGGGGGCTCCTACAATGAGCAGTTCTTC
cdr3_aa: CASSTSGGSYNEQFF

d_call: TRBD2
j_call: TRBJ2-5
v_call: TRBV5-1
clone_size: .
cdr3_nt: TGCGCCAGCAGCTTGAATAGCGGGAGGGCCCGGGAGACCCAGTACTTC
cdr3_aa: CASSLNSGRARETQYF

d_call: .
j_call: TRBJ2-1
v_call: TRBV11-2
clone_size: .
cdr3_nt: TGTGCCAGCAGCCGGCGCTTAGAGGCCGAGTGGGAGCAGTTCTTC
cdr3_aa: CASSRRLEAEWEQFF

d_call: .
j_call: TRBJ2-7
v_call: TRBV27
clone_size: .
cdr3_nt: TGTGCCAGCAGTCTCGGTGTAAACTACTACGAGCAGTACTTC
cdr3_aa: CASSLGVNYYEQYF

d_call: TRBD1
j_call: TRBJ2-1
v_call: TRBV9
clone_size: .
cdr3_nt: TGTGCCAGCAGCGCCCCTTCGGGACAGGGAATTTATGAGCAGTTCTTC
cdr3_aa: CASSAPSGQGIYEQFF

d_call: .
j_call: TRBJ2-7
v_call: TRBV7-9
clone_size: .
cdr3_nt: TGTGCCAGCACCCCAGGGATCCCCTACGAGCAGTACTTC
cdr3_aa: CASTPGIPYEQYF

d_call: .
j_call: TRBJ2-1
v_call: TRBV6-1
clone_size: once
cdr3_nt: TGTGCCAGCAGGGCCGAGCGGGCTGGGTGGGATGAGCAGTTCTTC
cdr3_aa: CASRAERAGWDEQFF

d_call: TRBD2
j_call: TRBJ2-7
v_call: TRBV7-6
clone_size: .
cdr3_nt: TGTGCCAGCAGCTTAGGACTAGCGGGAGAGGGTTACGAGCAGTACTTC
cdr3_aa: CASSLGLAGEGYEQYF

d_call: TRBD2
j_call: TRBJ2-5
v_call: TRBV28
clone_size: .
cdr3_nt: TGTGCCAGCAGTGGGCGGGAGGAGACCCAGTACTTC
cdr3_aa: CASSGREETQYF

d_call: TRBD1
j_call: TRBJ2-1
v_call: TRBV4-1
clone_size: .
cdr3_nt: TGCGCCAGCAGCCCCAATCCCGGGACAGCGAATTACAATGAGCAGTTCTTC
cdr3_aa: CASSPNPGTANYNEQFF

d_call: .
j_call: TRBJ2-3
v_call: TRBV15
clone_size: .
cdr3_nt: TGTGCCACCAAGATACAGGGTGACACAGATACGCAGTATTTT
cdr3_aa: CATKIQGDTDTQYF

d_call: TRBD2
j_call: TRBJ2-1
v_call: TRBV4-1
clone_size: .
cdr3_nt: TGCGCCAGCAGCCAAGAACTAGCGGGAGTATCTGAGCAGTTCTTC
cdr3_aa: CASSQELAGVSEQFF

d_call: TRBD2
j_call: TRBJ2-3
v_call: TRBV27
clone_size: .
cdr3_nt: TGTGCCAGCAGCTTAGCGGGGACCCTCACAGATACGCAGTATTTT
cdr3_aa: CASSLAGTLTDTQYF

d_call: TRBD1
j_call: TRBJ1-2
v_call: TRBV5-5
clone_size: .
cdr3_nt: TGTGCCATCTGGGACAGGGTTTATGGCTACACCTTC
cdr3_aa: CAIWDRVYGYTF